This T cell receptor (beta chain) was profiled in a study of CD8 T cells in ankylosing spondylitis (TCRdb year 2017). Context from the whole study: The study set out to find disease-linked TCR variants by profiling T cell receptor beta repertoires in ankylosing spondylitis patients and healthy donors. The full study cohort was made up of 25 ankylosing spondylitis patients and 95 to 130 healthy donors. Peripheral blood samples were taken, and synovial fluid was additionally collected from ankylosing spondylitis patients. Findings and caveats that apply to the study as a whole: Blood from ankylosing spondylitis patients appeared to be characterized by a TCR beta motif made up of under 10 highly homologous amino acid variants. The disease-linked clones were reported as significantly enriched in matched synovial fluid samples from ankylosing spondylitis patients. In peripheral blood, the disease-linked clones were found at relatively low frequencies and had a CD8+ phenotype. Some motif variants had previously been reported in the synovial fluid and blood of reactive arthritis patients, which suggests shared mechanisms of disease initiation.

This clonotype was seen at least ten times. Its antigen is still unknown. The sample holds no much larger clone one base away, and base qualities are not on file. As encoded in the germline V gene (reference sequence), CDR1 is SEHNR while CDR2 is FQNEAQ. V gives up 3 bases and J gives up 0 bases, and the segment between their germline ends measures 10 bases. From the cysteine through the phenylalanine, the CDR3 covers 15 amino acids. Only the CDR3 DNA stays, 45 bases, in frame from base 1. The sequencer listed for this sample is Illumina HiSeq 2500. Quantitative 5'-RACE with molecular barcodes was the method used to prepare the TCR beta libraries. The authors' pipeline ran thus. A new computational method based on a probabilistic model of VDJ rearrangement was used to identify disease-linked TCR variants. In-frame beta chains were kept once TCRdb had trimmed the public reads at Q25 with fastp and called clones with MiXCR. Entries that share a CDR3 protein sequence are merged under the most common genes and DNA. The V and J calls, along with clone size, are taken from TCRdb and not from the paper's own processing. Counted in this sample were 300,000 to 350,000 distinct CDR3 sequences; roughly 14% of them appeared once. The leading ten clones occupy roughly 0.99% of the sample.

Recombination connected TRBV7-9 to TRBJ2-3; no D gene is confidently identified. The receptor was derived from a male donor with ankylosing spondylitis or in good health (not recorded which). The sequencing input was blood, either unsorted or a sorted T cell fraction (not recorded which). The DNA sequence is as follows: TGTGCCAGCAGCTTCCCAGCGAGTAGCACAGATACGCAGTATTTT. Its translation reads: CASSFPASSTDTQYF.